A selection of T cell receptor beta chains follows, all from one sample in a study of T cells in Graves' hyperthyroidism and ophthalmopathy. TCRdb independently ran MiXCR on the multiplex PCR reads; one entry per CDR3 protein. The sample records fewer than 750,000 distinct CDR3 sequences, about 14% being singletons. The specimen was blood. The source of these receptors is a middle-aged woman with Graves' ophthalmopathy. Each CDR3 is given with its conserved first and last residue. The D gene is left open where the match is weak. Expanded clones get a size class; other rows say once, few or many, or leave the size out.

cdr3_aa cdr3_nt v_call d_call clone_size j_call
CASSLGAGEKTQYF TGTGCCAGCAGCCTAGGGGCAGGGGAAAAGACCCAGTACTTC TRBV7-3 . few TRBJ2-5
CASSLSGTSQETQYF TGTGCCAGCAGTCTCTCCGGGACTAGCCAAGAGACCCAGTACTTC TRBV6-1 TRBD2 . TRBJ2-5
CASSVGSWSGTGELFF TGTGCCAGCAGCGTAGGGTCCTGGAGCGGGACCGGGGAGCTGTTTTTT TRBV9 . few TRBJ2-2
CASSIFSGSGTGELFF TGTGCCAGTAGTATTTTCAGCGGGAGCGGCACCGGGGAGCTGTTTTTT TRBV19 TRBD2 few TRBJ2-2
CASGQTRGNYGYTF TGTGCCAGCGGACAGACGAGGGGCAACTATGGCTACACCTTC TRBV2 . . TRBJ1-2
CAWSINGLGETQYF TGTGCCTGGAGTATTAATGGGTTAGGAGAGACCCAGTACTTC TRBV30 . many TRBJ2-5
CASSSSPTERDFYEQYF TGTGCCAGCAGCTCCTCCCCTACTGAGCGGGACTTCTACGAGCAGTACTTC TRBV11-1 TRBD2 many TRBJ2-7
CASSMGDRDHEQYF TGTGCCAGCAGTATGGGGGACAGGGACCACGAGCAGTACTTC TRBV28 TRBD1 many TRBJ2-7
CASILSGRGLDQPQHF TGTGCCAGCATCCTATCGGGCAGGGGCTTGGATCAGCCCCAGCATTTT TRBV12-3/TRBV12-4 . many TRBJ1-5
CASSLSHGAYEQYF TGTGCCAGCAGCTTATCCCATGGGGCCTACGAGCAGTACTTC TRBV7-6 . few TRBJ2-7
CASSFRTGVYEQYF TGTGCCAGCAGTTTCCGGACAGGGGTCTACGAGCAGTACTTC TRBV6-2/TRBV6-3 TRBD1 many TRBJ2-7
CASSLRRQGWNRSQETQYF TGTGCCAGCAGTTTAAGACGACAGGGGTGGAATCGGAGCCAAGAGACCCAGTACTTC TRBV12-3/TRBV12-4 TRBD1 . TRBJ2-5
CAWGDRYTEAFF TGTGCCTGGGGGGATAGGTATACTGAAGCTTTCTTT TRBV30 . many TRBJ1-1
CASSLKGSGGQGFF TGTGCCAGCAGCTTAAAGGGTAGTGGAGGGCAAGGTTTCTTT TRBV7-2 . . TRBJ1-1
CASCLTGSGNTIYF TGTGCCAGCTGCCTTACGGGCTCTGGAAACACCATATATTTT TRBV7-8 . many TRBJ1-3
CASSPGAGRNTEAFF TGTGCCAGCAGCCCCGGGGCAGGGAGGAACACTGAAGCTTTCTTT TRBV12-3/TRBV12-4 . many TRBJ1-1
CASSQLDRGSEQYF TGTGCCAGCAGCCAGCTGGACAGGGGGAGCGAGCAGTACTTC TRBV7-3 TRBD1 many TRBJ2-7
CASSLMPHQNYGYTF TGTGCCAGCAGTTTAATGCCCCACCAGAACTATGGCTACACCTTC TRBV12-3/TRBV12-4 . many TRBJ1-2
CASSYGNIQYF TGTGCCAGCAGCTACGGAAACATTCAGTACTTC TRBV7-9 . . TRBJ2-4
CASSPYSYNEQFF TGTGCCAGCAGCCCGTACTCCTACAATGAGCAGTTCTTC TRBV7-2 . many TRBJ2-1